The 17 T cell receptor beta chains below were found in one sample sequenced in a study of T cell repertoires in cytomegalovirus infection (dated by TCRdb to about 2019). No antigens are known for them. The sample's treatment or condition label, in plain terms: in vitro stimulation with specific CMV peptide epitopes to enrich CMV-specific T cells. The instrument was an Illumina HiSeq 1500. Using fastp trimming at Q25 and MiXCR clonotype assembly, TCRdb reanalyzed the public sequencing data and kept in-frame beta chains. Rows are combined by CDR3 protein, so each entry shows the most common genes and DNA. For this sample there are about 220,000 distinct CDR3 sequences; less than 50% appear just once. Roughly three fifths of the sample goes to the ten largest clones. Here the sequenced sample was CD8+ T cells from cultured PBMCs, taken from culture after CMV antigen stimulation. These receptors were obtained from a human donor in good health (CMV status not recorded). Some clones in this sample may be carry-over from other donors' samples.

The chain recombines TRBV11-2 with TRBJ1-1, with 10 nucleotides matching TRBD1. The CDR3 is 16 residues long. After removal of 3 bases from V and 0 bases from J, the junction contained 4 bases not matched to a gene. The germline CDR1 and CDR2 sequences are SGHAT and FQNNGV. As DNA, the CDR3 is TGTGCCAGCAGCTTCCCGGGACAGGGGATGAACACTGAAGCTTTCTTT. Translated, it gives CASSFPGQGMNTEAFF.

This clonotype was observed a handful of times. The J gene is TRBJ1-5, the V gene TRBV7-2; 8 bases match TRBD1. The V gene end was trimmed by 5 bases and the J gene end by 4 bases; junction bases not matched to a gene: 10. The length of the CDR3 is 16 residues. CDR1 and CDR2 from the germline V gene are SGHTA and FQGNSA. DNA of the CDR3: TGTGCCAGCAGCGAAACATCCCGGGACAGGAATCAGCCCCAGCATTTT. This translates into CASSETSRDRNQPQHF.

This clonotype was counted between two and nine times. J is TRBJ1-4 and V is TRBV13; D remains unclear. The ends were cut back, 5 bases at V and 0 bases at J, with 19 bases in the middle. The germline V gene encodes CDR1 PRHDT and CDR2 FYEKMQ (reference sequence). This CDR3 has 18 residues. The DNA of the CDR3 is TGTGCCAGCAGCCGAGCGGGCAGGTCGATTGCAACTAATGAAAAACTGTTTTTT. Translated, it gives CASSRAGRSIATNEKLFF.

The chain combines TRBV28 with TRBJ2-1; 9 nucleotides line up with TRBD2. CDR1 and CDR2 (germline): MDHEN, SYDVKM. V dropped 6 bases and J dropped 4; count of bases not matched to a gene: 7. The CDR3 is 15 residues long. The CDR3 sequence: CASRSGTSQYNEQFF. The CDR3 coding sequence is TGTGCCAGCAGATCCGGGACTAGCCAGTACAATGAGCAGTTCTTC.

The chain joins TRBV12-3 or TRBV12-4 to TRBJ1-1, with unresolved D. V was trimmed by 6 bases and J by 7 bases, leaving 9 bases between them. The CDR3 spans 11 residues. CDR3 coding DNA: TGTGCCAGCAGCACGAATCTTGAAGCTTTCTTT. It encodes CASSTNLEAFF.

With regard to this clonotype: Compared with germline, one end of the junction differs, possibly owing to a read error. V usage is TRBV7-9 and J usage is TRBJ2-7; D perhaps matches TRBD1 (7 bases). There are 16 residues in the CDR3. Germline V gene data show CDR1 as SEHNR and CDR2 as FQNEAQ (reference sequence). CDR3 residues: CASSLAWGDSPYAQYF. In nucleotides, the CDR3 is TGTGCCAGCAGCTTAGCGTGGGGGGACAGTCCCTACGCGCAGTACTTC.

This chain connects TRBV28 to TRBJ1-3; 7 nucleotides agree with TRBD1. The CDR3 contains 16 residues. After removal of 4 bases from V and 1 base from J, the junction contained 7 bases not matched to a gene. CDR1 and CDR2 (germline): MDHEN, SYDVKM. The chain's CDR3 is CASSYDYRGSGNTIYF. CDR3 nucleotides: TGTGCCAGCAGTTACGATTACAGGGGTTCTGGAAACACCATATATTTT.

The chain joins TRBV5-1 to TRBJ1-1; maybe TRBD1 (5 bases). The CDR3 runs to 15 residues. V lost 4 bases to trimming and J lost 6 bases, with 19 bases between them. Per the germline V gene, CDR1 is SGHRS and CDR2 is YFSETQ. The CDR3 nucleotides are TGCGCCAGCAGCCTCTCGGGACGGTCGGGAGCTGAAGCTTTCTTT. It encodes CASSLSGRSGAEAFF.

The count of this clonotype is one. The rearrangement uses TRBV6-6 and TRBJ2-3, with 8 bases identical to TRBD2. V lost 6 bases and J lost 2; bases outside the gene matches: 10. The CDR3 has 16 amino acids. CDR1 is MNHNY, CDR2 SVGAGI, per germline (reference sequence). In DNA, the CDR3 is TGTGCCAGCAGACAAACTAGCGGTACTCTCACAGATACGCAGTATTTT. It is translated as CASRQTSGTLTDTQYF.

The CDR3 reads CASSINLIYGYTF. The CDR3 DNA sequence: TGTGCCAGTAGTATTAATCTAATCTATGGCTACACCTTC. The chain links TRBV19 to TRBJ1-2; no firm D call. Germline assignment: CDR1 LNHDA and CDR2 SQIVND (reference sequence). Trimming pared 3 bases from V and 4 bases from J, leaving 9 bases between. The CDR3 sequence is 13 residues long.

The V call is TRBV6-1, the J call TRBJ2-4; D is ambiguous. Germline CDR1 is MNHNS and CDR2 is SASEGT. Trimming cost V 6 bases and J 1 base, with 7 bases left between them. The CDR3 covers 13 residues. The CDR3 DNA sequence: TGTGCCAGCAGAATAGGGGCCAAAAACATTCAGTACTTC. This gives the protein CASRIGAKNIQYF.

The table lists this clonotype with a count of one. A much bigger clone sits one base away, suggesting this may be a read error. J is TRBJ1-1 and V is TRBV19; the D gene is possibly TRBD1 (5 bases). V lost 3 bases and J 5 bases, leaving 7 bases between the germline ends. Germline CDR1 reads LNHDA; CDR2 reads SQIVND (reference sequence). The CDR3 is 12 residues long. CDR3 in DNA: TGTGCCAGTAGTATGGGGGGGACTGAAGCTTTCTTT. Protein: CASSMGGTEAFF.

Judged by abundance, this clonotype is medium-sized. The gene calls are TRBV6-1 and TRBJ2-7; TRBD2 aligns across 14 bases. V lost 6 bases and J lost 4; bases outside the gene matches: 8. CDR1 MNHNS and CDR2 SASEGT come from the germline V gene. This CDR3 has 16 residues. CDR3 sequence reads: CASRKGTSGSLYEQYF. CDR3 sequence (DNA): TGTGCCAGCAGGAAAGGGACTAGCGGGAGTTTGTACGAGCAGTACTTC.

This chain uses TRBV7-6 with TRBJ2-1; 8 bases line up with TRBD2. V dropped 6 bases and J dropped 2; count of bases not matched to a gene: 6. Germline V gene data show CDR1 as SGHVS and CDR2 as FNYEAQ. The CDR3 totals 15 residues. CDR3 coding DNA: TGTGCCAGCAGTTTCGGACTAGCACCCTACAATGAGCAGTTCTTC. The encoded protein is CASSFGLAPYNEQFF.

The rearrangement joins TRBV19 to TRBJ1-2; D is unclear. The CDR3 has 13 residues. CDR1 and CDR2 from the germline V gene are LNHDA and SQIVND (reference sequence). V was pared by 7 bases and J by 5 bases, with 14 bases between. Written as DNA, the CDR3 is TGTGCCAGTAAACTCGAAGGGTTTTATGGCTACACCTTC. This codes for CASKLEGFYGYTF.

This clonotype appeared a few times. This sequence joins TRBV7-2 and TRBJ2-1, with D hard to call. This CDR3 spans 14 amino acids. Trimming took 2 bases from V and 5 from J, leaving 10 bases between them. Per the germline V gene, CDR1 is SGHTA and CDR2 is FQGNSA. As DNA, the CDR3 is TGTGCCAGCAGCTTATTGATGGCAGACAATGAGCAGTTCTTC. It encodes CASSLLMADNEQFF.

This clonotype rates as medium-sized (0.01 to 0.1%). This chain uses TRBV12-3 or TRBV12-4 with TRBJ2-1; no clear D gene. This CDR3 comprises 15 residues. V lost 3 bases and J lost 3, with 12 bases in between. This CDR3 is CASSLWRSSYNEQFF. The DNA of the CDR3 is TGTGCCAGCAGTTTGTGGCGGTCGAGCTACAATGAGCAGTTCTTC.